This TCR beta chain stems from a study of patients and donors after allogeneic stem cell transplantation. TCRdb redid the calling of the RT-PCR reads with MiXCR, one entry per CDR3 protein. The table has about 90,000 distinct CDR3 sequences, about 48% seen once; the top ten hold around 60%. Trimming took 7 bases from V and 4 from J, leaving 14 bases between them. CDR3 size: 14 residues. Sequenced: blood, either unsorted or a sorted T cell fraction (not recorded which). V is TRBV12-3 or TRBV12-4 and J is TRBJ1-5; D gene unclear. The clonotype comes from a human donor who was either an allogeneic HSCT recipient or a stem cell or donor lymphocyte infusion donor (not recorded which). It is not recorded whose cells these are; they may come from a transplant donor. CDR3 bases: TGTGCCAGCACCAAGCGGGGTAGTAATCAGCCCCAGCATTTT. Residues: CASTKRGSNQPQHF.